The 20 T cell receptor beta chains given below trace back to one sample, sequenced in a study of tumor and adjacent non-tumor tissue in lung cancer. No cell sorting was done before RNA was extracted from the tissue. The library came from three nested PCR rounds adapted from ARM-PCR protocols. MiXCR was run by TCRdb on the multiplex PCR reads, yielding one entry per CDR3 protein. The sample lists approximately 75,000 distinct CDR3 sequences, under 85% occurring once. The specimen was lung tumor tissue. Receptors originate from a woman aged 50 to 65 with non-small cell lung cancer.

This sequence joins TRBV6-1 and TRBJ2-7; D tentatively reads TRBD1 or TRBD2 (5 bases each). The CDR3 length is 17 residues. Germline CDR1 reads MNHNS; CDR2 reads SASEGT. Trimming pared 4 bases from V and 3 bases from J, leaving 22 bases between. This chain's CDR3 is CASSGAGAGLSNYEQYF. The CDR3 nucleotides are TGTGCCAGCAGTGGAGCCGGGGCAGGGCTCTCGAACTACGAGCAGTACTTC.

Worth noting for this clonotype: This may come from a read error, since a much larger clone is one base off. The CDR3 DNA sequence: TGTGCCAGCAGTGAGGTGGGACCGGCAAGCTCCTACAATGAGCAGTTCTTC. This encodes CASSEVGPASSYNEQFF. V usage is TRBV24-1 and J usage is TRBJ2-1; D possibly uses TRBD1 or TRBD2 (5 bases each). This CDR3 has 17 amino acids. CDR1 and CDR2 (germline): KGHDR, SFDVKD.

Worth noting for this clonotype: No conserved phenylalanine or tryptophan is present at the end of the CDR3, so a read error is the likely explanation. The J gene is TRBJ2-7, the V gene TRBV6-1; D is possibly TRBD1 or TRBD2 (6 bases each). Trimming removed 6 bases from V and 3 bases from J, with 18 bases in between. The length of the CDR3 is 15 residues. Looked up from germline, CDR1 is MNHNS and CDR2 is SASEGT. CDR3 bases: TGTGCCAGCAGGGAGGGGCCAGGGGAGATCTACGAGCAGTACCTC. Protein product: CASREGPGEIYEQYL.

In regard to this clonotype: One end of the junction is discordant with germline, which a read error may explain. The chain joins TRBV11-2 to TRBJ2-5; no firm D call. CDR1 and CDR2 (germline): SGHAT, FQNNGV. The CDR3 is made up of 14 amino acids. The CDR3 loop is CASSINGVQETRYF. The CDR3 DNA reads as TGTGCTAGCAGCATAAACGGAGTTCAAGAGACCCGGTACTTC.

The rearrangement links TRBV30 to TRBJ2-1, with 13 bases lining up with TRBD2. CDR3 length equals 15 residues. From germline, CDR1 is GTSNPN and CDR2 SVGIG (reference sequence). The V gene end was trimmed by 3 bases and the J gene end by 11 bases; junction bases not matched to a gene: 10. The CDR3 DNA follows: TGTGCCTGGAGGGGAGGGGGACTAGCGGGGAATAAGCAGTTCTTC. This translates into CAWRGGGLAGNKQFF.

Of note for this clonotype: The conserved closing phenylalanine or tryptophan is absent in this CDR3, likely reflecting a read error. This rearrangement joins TRBV5-4 to TRBJ2-1, with a weak D call TRBD2 (6 bases). From germline, CDR1 is SGHNT and CDR2 YYREEE (reference sequence). Between the trimmed V and J ends, which lost 3 bases and 9 bases, there was a span of 13 bases. The CDR3 length is 13 residues. In nucleotides, the CDR3 is TGTGCCAGCAGCTCTCCAGCGGGCAGTGAGCAGTTCTTA. It encodes CASSSPAGSEQFL.

As regards this clonotype: Germline is not matched at one junction end, which may reflect a read error. The chain recombines TRBV11-2 with TRBJ2-7, with D uncertain. Germline CDR1 and CDR2: SGHAT and FQNNGV. The CDR3 covers 14 residues. The DNA of the CDR3 is TGTGCCAGCAGCTTAGTAACCGCGACGTATGAGCAATACTTC. Translation: CASSLVTATYEQYF.

Concerning this clonotype itself: Given a much more abundant clone one base away, this may be a read error. The chain recombines TRBV28 with TRBJ2-2; 11 nucleotides agree with TRBD2. Germline CDR1 reads MDHEN; CDR2 reads SYDVKM. The CDR3 extends over 17 amino acids. The CDR3: CASSINSGRASTGELLF. The CDR3 DNA is TGTGCCAGCAGTATAAATAGCGGGAGGGCCAGCACCGGGGAGCTGTTATTT.

At least ten counts were recorded for this clonotype. The genes are TRBV28 and TRBJ1-1; TRBD1 matches at 10 bases. Germline V CDR1 and CDR2: MDHEN, SYDVKM. After removal of 4 bases from V and 6 bases from J, the junction contained 11 bases not matched to a gene. This CDR3 has 16 amino acids. CDR3 region: CASSSTGGAVSPEAFF. The CDR3 bases are TGTGCCAGCAGTTCGACAGGGGGCGCCGTTTCTCCTGAAGCTTTCTTT.

This clonotype came up many times. The chain is built from TRBV20-1 and TRBJ2-1; 8 nucleotides match TRBD2. The trim removed 3 bases at V and 8 bases at J, leaving 9 bases unmatched. Germline V gene sequence: CDR1 DFQATT, CDR2 SNEGSKA (reference sequence). The CDR3 extends over 14 amino acids. The CDR3 bases are TGCAGTGCTAGCGCGGGACTAGGAATCCATGAGCAGTTCTTC. This gives the protein CSASAGLGIHEQFF.

Points on this clonotype: The conserved phenylalanine or tryptophan normally closing the CDR3 is absent here, so this likely arose from a read error. The chain couples TRBV5-4 to TRBJ2-4; D perhaps matches TRBD1 (6 bases). This CDR3 is 14 amino acids long. Germline V gene data show CDR1 as SGHNT and CDR2 as YYREEE (reference sequence). The CDR3 is CASSHRDTKNTQYL. CDR3 DNA: TGTGCCAGCAGCCACAGGGACACCAAAAACACTCAGTACCTC.

In regard to this clonotype: A much larger clone lies a single base off, so this may be a read error. The CDR3 region is CALSRGGNTEAFF. In DNA, the CDR3 is TGTGCCTTGAGTAGGGGGGGGAACACTGAAGCTTTCTTT. This chain joins TRBV30 and TRBJ1-1; perhaps TRBD1 as D (6 bases). This CDR3 spans 13 amino acids. Germline CDR1 and CDR2: GTSNPN and SVGIG (reference sequence).

Comments on this clonotype: A clone one base away is much larger, so this may be a read error. CDR3 residues: CASSDRQGRTDRQYF. The CDR3, as DNA: TGTGCCAGCAGTGATAGGCAGGGCCGCACAGATAGGCAGTATTTT. The V gene is TRBV2, the J gene TRBJ2-3; TRBD1 might be the D (5 bases). The CDR3 runs to 15 residues. From germline, CDR1 is SNHLY and CDR2 FYNNEI.

Of note for this clonotype: One base away lies a much larger clone, so this may be a sequencing read error. The CDR3 sequence: CANSLESRQGLYEQYF. As DNA, the CDR3 is TGCGCCAACAGCTTGGAGTCCCGACAGGGCCTCTACGAGCAGTACTTC. V gene TRBV5-1 combines with J gene TRBJ2-7; TRBD1 matches 7 bases. This CDR3 region has 16 residues. Germline assignment: CDR1 SGHRS and CDR2 YFSETQ.

A word on this clonotype: A read error may explain this, as a much larger clone is one base away. The chain carries TRBV20-1 and TRBJ1-2, with D unclear. Germline V CDR1 and CDR2: DFQATT, SNEGSKA (reference sequence). CDR3 size: 12 residues. The CDR3 DNA reads TGCAGTGCTAGAGACGGGAGCGGTGGCTACATCTTC. Its protein is CSARDGSGGYIF.

Of note for this clonotype: A single base separates this from a much larger clone, so it may be a read error. V gene TRBV14 combines with J gene TRBJ2-5; D is unclear. Looked up from germline, CDR1 is SGHDN and CDR2 is FVKESK. The CDR3 has 17 residues. The CDR3 DNA reads TGTGCCAGCACCCAAGGCCGGGTCCTACTCTGGGAAGAGACCCAGTACTTC. This translates into CASTQGRVLLWEETQYF.

Only one count was recorded for this clonotype. A junction end diverges from the germline sequence, so it may reflect a read error. The chain carries TRBV6-1 and TRBJ2-1; 8 bases fit TRBD2. In germline, CDR1 is MNHNS, CDR2 SASEGT. The CDR3 totals 16 residues. The CDR3 nucleotides read TGTGGCAGCAGTGAAGCACTAGCGGTACGAGGAAATGAGCAGTTCTTC. Its protein product is CGSSEALAVRGNEQFF.

The chain's CDR3 is CASSLYGERDYGYTF. DNA for the CDR3: TGTGCCAGCAGTTTATATGGGGAGAGGGACTATGGCTACACCTTC. The V and J genes are TRBV28 and TRBJ1-2; D is unclear. V gave up 1 base and J gave up 3 bases, with 12 bases separating them. Per germline, CDR1 MDHEN and CDR2 SYDVKM. The CDR3 loop spans 15 amino acids.

In this sample, this clonotype turned up once. A junction boundary mismatches the germline segment, possibly from a read error. V gene TRBV11-3 combines with J gene TRBJ2-7, with D tentatively TRBD2 (6 bases). The CDR3 contains 13 residues. The germline gives CDR1 SGHNT, CDR2 YENEEA. The CDR3: CTGSLRRGYGQYF. The CDR3 coding sequence is TGTACCGGCAGCTTGAGGAGGGGCTACGGGCAGTACTTC.

Of note for this clonotype: At one of its ends the junction is not consistent with the germline gene, which may arise from a read error. The chain couples TRBV6-5 to TRBJ2-7; 10 nucleotides align to TRBD2. The CDR3 runs 16 residues. Looked up from germline, CDR1 is MNHEY and CDR2 is SVGAGI. The CDR3 DNA follows: TGTTCCAGCAGCCATAGGGCTCTAGCGGGGGCCTACGAGCAATACTTC. It translates to CSSSHRALAGAYEQYF.